Listed below are T cell receptor beta chains from one sample, sequenced in a study of shared T cell receptors in the human thymus. The assay was immunoSEQ multiplex PCR, and TCRdb's table has in-frame clones only and misses some. The sample lists hundreds of thousands of clones, more than 75% occurring once. This sample also belongs to another study, concerning human thymus T cells.

Sequencing input: thymocytes. These receptors originate from a boy younger than two with a congenital heart defect. Each CDR3 is given with its conserved first and last residue. The D gene is left open where the match is weak. The listing skips clone size in some rows; elsewhere it reads once, few, many or a size class.

>NA|TRBJ1-6|NA|TRBV18
CASTRYRGNSPLHF
TGTGCCAGCACCCGCTACAGAGGGAATTCACCCCTCCACTTT
>NA|TRBJ2-1|NA|TRBV7-9
CASSLDCPGFGEQFF
TGTGCCAGCAGCTTAGACTGTCCCGGTTTCGGTGAGCAGTTCTTC
>NA|TRBJ1-1|NA|TRBV9
CASSETRRKRDTEAFF
TGTGCCAGCAGCGAAACACGACGGAAGAGGGACACTGAAGCTTTCTTT
>NA|TRBJ1-5|NA|TRBV6-4
CASSAQANSNQPQHF
TGTGCCAGCAGTGCACAGGCTAATAGCAATCAGCCCCAGCATTTT
>NA|TRBJ1-5|NA|TRBV28
CASSLRGWRHEGPYSNQPQHF
TGTGCCAGCAGTTTAAGGGGCTGGAGACACGAAGGGCCATATAGCAATCAGCCCCAGCATTTT
>NA|TRBJ2-5|NA|TRBV29-1
CSAPRNLTGGSKETQYF
TGCAGCGCCCCCCGAAACCTAACCGGGGGAAGCAAGGAGACCCAGTACTTC
>few|TRBJ1-1|NA|TRBV5-4
CASSHGRATEAFF
TGTGCCAGCAGCCATGGGAGGGCTACTGAAGCTTTCTTT
>NA|TRBJ2-7|TRBD1|TRBV5-6
CASSLEADRVTEQYF
TGTGCCAGCAGCTTGGAGGCCGACAGGGTGACCGAGCAGTACTTC
>NA|TRBJ1-6|TRBD1|TRBV7-2
CASSLGTGAGNSPLHF
TGTGCCAGCAGCTTAGGAACAGGGGCAGGTAATTCACCCCTCCACTTT
>once|TRBJ1-2|NA|TRBV12-5
CASGLVQSGYTF
TGTGCTAGTGGTTTGGTACAGAGTGGCTACACCTTC
>NA|TRBJ2-3|TRBD2|TRBV9
CASSGTSGRSTDTQYF
TGTGCCAGCAGCGGGACTAGCGGGAGGAGCACAGATACGCAGTATTTT
>NA|TRBJ1-4|NA|TRBV5-6
CASSRLQGATKEKLFF
TGTGCCAGCAGCCGATTACAGGGCGCCACCAAGGAAAAACTGTTTTTT
>NA|TRBJ1-2|TRBD1|TRBV6-5
CASSSGQVYGYTF
TGTGCCAGCAGTTCCGGACAGGTCTATGGCTACACCTTC
>NA|TRBJ2-7|NA|TRBV7-2
CASSGRQGEDYYEQYF
TGTGCCAGCAGCGGCAGACAGGGAGAGGACTACTACGAGCAGTACTTC
>NA|TRBJ2-7|TRBD1|TRBV4-2
CASSQGPSRDSYEQYF
TGTGCCAGCAGCCAAGGACCCTCCCGGGACAGCTACGAGCAGTACTTC
>NA|TRBJ2-1|NA|TRBV25-1
CASSEYLPYNEQFF
TGTGCCAGCAGTGAATATCTACCCTACAATGAGCAGTTCTTC
>once|TRBJ2-7|TRBD1|TRBV6-5
CASSYSQGAVGVEQYF
TGTGCCAGCAGTTACTCGCAGGGGGCGGTGGGAGTAGAGCAGTACTTC
>NA|TRBJ2-1|TRBD2|TRBV5-1
CASSLRRMTSGRPAVMNEQFF
TGCGCCAGCAGCTTGAGGCGCATGACTAGCGGGAGGCCCGCGGTTATGAATGAGCAGTTCTTC
>few|TRBJ2-3|TRBD2|TRBV2
CASSPGLATDTQYF
TGTGCCAGCAGTCCGGGACTAGCCACAGATACGCAGTATTTT
>NA|TRBJ2-5|NA|TRBV15
CATSRGGRACGETQYF
TGTGCCACCAGCAGAGGGGGCAGGGCGTGTGGAGAGACCCAGTACTTC
>once|TRBJ2-1|TRBD2|TRBV7-8
CASSSRGLAGGHEQFF
TGTGCCAGCAGCTCCAGGGGACTAGCGGGAGGACATGAGCAGTTCTTC
>NA|TRBJ1-2|NA|TRBV25-1
CASSENRDYGYTF
TGTGCCAGCAGTGAGAACAGAGACTATGGCTACACCTTC
>NA|TRBJ2-1|TRBD2|TRBV27
CASSSLAGVATIEQFF
TGTGCCAGCAGTTCACTAGCGGGGGTGGCCACGATTGAGCAGTTCTTC
>NA|TRBJ1-5|TRBD1|TRBV15
CATSRQGAPEDSNQPQHF
TGTGCCACCAGCCGACAGGGGGCGCCGGAAGATAGCAATCAGCCCCAGCATTTT
>once|TRBJ2-5|NA|TRBV4-3
CASSQEPGWETQYF
TGCGCCAGCAGCCAAGAGCCAGGGTGGGAGACCCAGTACTTC
>NA|TRBJ2-4|NA|TRBV21-1
CASSKASGTKNIQYF
TGTGCCAGCAGCAAAGCGAGTGGGACAAAAAACATTCAGTACTTC
>NA|TRBJ2-7|NA|TRBV6-5
CASSKRTAAYEQYF
TGTGCCAGCAGTAAACGGACAGCTGCCTACGAGCAGTACTTC
>NA|TRBJ2-3|TRBD2|TRBV27
CASHSGGAGDTQYF
TGTGCCTCACATAGCGGGGGGGCCGGAGATACGCAGTATTTT
>NA|TRBJ2-1|NA|TRBV9
CASTPPNWPGQDGNEQFF
TGTGCCAGCACCCCCCCCAACTGGCCAGGGCAGGATGGCAATGAGCAGTTCTTC
>once|TRBJ2-7|TRBD2|TRBV2
CASKGLAGTIYEQYF
TGTGCCAGCAAAGGACTAGCGGGGACGATCTACGAGCAGTACTTC
>NA|TRBJ2-6|NA|TRBV25-1
CASSEYPVGLLTF
TGTGCCAGCAGTGAATATCCGGTGGGCCTCCTGACTTTC
>once|TRBJ2-7|TRBD1|TRBV30
CAADRVNEQYF
TGTGCCGCGGACAGGGTCAACGAGCAGTACTTC
>few|TRBJ1-3|NA|TRBV19
CASSEVLGALGNTIYF
TGTGCCAGTAGCGAGGTCCTGGGGGCGCTTGGAAACACCATATATTTT
>once|TRBJ2-2|TRBD1|TRBV2
CASRVRDRNTGELFF
TGTGCCAGCAGAGTCCGGGACAGAAACACCGGGGAGCTGTTTTTT
>NA|TRBJ2-7|NA|TRBV5-6
CASSLGGYHNRSYEQYF
TGTGCCAGCAGCTTGGGGGGCTATCACAATCGATCCTACGAGCAGTACTTC
>NA|TRBJ2-7|NA|TRBV28
CASSLKLETYEQYF
TGTGCCAGCAGTTTAAAGCTTGAAACCTACGAGCAGTACTTC
>NA|TRBJ2-4|NA|TRBV19
CASSYPWSVAKNIQYF
TGTGCCAGTAGCTACCCGTGGAGCGTAGCCAAAAACATTCAGTACTTC
>NA|TRBJ1-4|NA|TRBV6-1
CASSETPATNEKLFF
TGTGCCAGCAGTGAAACCCCAGCAACTAATGAAAAACTGTTTTTT
>NA|TRBJ2-3|TRBD2|TRBV7-2
CASSTLAGGPRADTQYF
TGTGCCAGCAGCACCCTAGCGGGAGGGCCAAGGGCAGATACGCAGTATTTT
>NA|TRBJ2-7|TRBD2|TRBV10-1
CASSSGTSDTYEQYF
TGCGCCAGCAGTTCCGGGACTAGCGATACCTACGAGCAGTACTTC
>NA|TRBJ2-5|TRBD2|TRBV11-2
CASSQSGGNETQYF
TGTGCCAGCAGCCAGAGCGGGGGGAACGAGACCCAGTACTTC
>NA|TRBJ1-1|NA|TRBV15
CATRRTENTEAFF
TGTGCCACCAGGAGAACAGAGAACACTGAAGCTTTCTTT
>NA|TRBJ2-7|NA|TRBV4-3
CASSQNFGGFSYEQYF
TGCGCCAGCAGCCAAAACTTTGGGGGGTTCTCCTACGAGCAGTACTTC
>NA|TRBJ2-7|NA|TRBV19
CASSIVSGNHRNEQYF
TGTGCCAGTAGTATAGTCTCAGGGAACCACCGCAACGAGCAGTACTTC
>NA|TRBJ1-5|NA|TRBV7-2
CASSLEVRQDQLRNQPQHF
TGTGCCAGCAGCTTAGAGGTCAGGCAGGATCAACTGCGCAATCAGCCCCAGCATTTT
>NA|TRBJ2-5|TRBD1|TRBV27
CASSLTGGHPIQETQYF
TGTGCCAGCAGTTTGACAGGGGGCCACCCTATTCAAGAGACCCAGTACTTC
>NA|TRBJ1-4|NA|TRBV5-1
CASSLALSVGEKLFF
TGCGCCAGCAGCTTGGCCTTGTCGGTTGGTGAAAAACTGTTTTTT
>NA|TRBJ2-2|NA|TRBV5-1
CASSLTRDPPGAGELFF
TGCGCCAGCAGCCTCACCCGGGACCCACCGGGGGCCGGGGAGCTGTTTTTT
>NA|TRBJ2-7|TRBD2|TRBV5-1
CASSSGLAGGIYEQYF
TGCGCCAGCAGCTCGGGACTAGCGGGAGGGATCTACGAGCAGTACTTC
>NA|TRBJ2-7|TRBD2|TRBV19
CASSPPGGAYEQYF
TGTGCCAGTAGCCCCCCGGGGGGGGCCTACGAGCAGTACTTC
>NA|TRBJ2-2|TRBD1|TRBV6-5
CASSYSNRGNTGELFF
TGTGCCAGCAGTTACTCGAACAGGGGCAACACCGGGGAGCTGTTTTTT
>NA|TRBJ2-3|NA|TRBV5-6
CASSFAGQDQGLGQDTQYF
TGTGCCAGCAGCTTCGCAGGACAGGACCAGGGACTAGGGCAAGATACGCAGTATTTT
>NA|TRBJ1-1|NA|TRBV29-1
CSVAPQAVTEAFF
TGCAGCGTTGCTCCGCAGGCCGTAACTGAAGCTTTCTTT
>once|TRBJ2-1|TRBD2|TRBV12-5
CASGPTSGEQFF
TGTGCTAGTGGTCCAACTAGCGGTGAGCAGTTCTTC
>NA|TRBJ1-2|TRBD1|TRBV27
CASSLSPDRDYGYTF
TGTGCCAGCAGTTTATCACCAGACAGGGACTATGGCTACACCTTC